What follows are 8 T cell receptor beta chains derived from one specimen sequenced in a study of T cell repertoires in ileal Crohn's disease. Data came from immunoSEQ multiplex PCR; TCRdb stores just in-frame clones and leaves some out. The table lists about 16,000 clones, 92% of them singletons. Time point given: inflamed ileum from the surgical specimen. The sequencing sample was made of ileal tissue. These TCRs come from an adult with Crohn's disease.

This clone has a single count. The chain recombines TRBV5-1 with TRBJ2-6, with D unclear. The CDR3 runs to 16 residues. In germline, CDR1 is SGHRS, CDR2 YFSETQ. Trimming stripped 0 bases from V and 0 bases from J, with 7 bases between. The CDR3 sequence is CASSLGRTSGANVLTF. The CDR3 nucleotides are TGCGCCAGCAGCTTGGGACGGACCTCTGGGGCCAACGTCCTGACTTTC.

J is TRBJ1-2 and V is TRBV11-1; 7 bases agree with TRBD1. There are 13 residues in the CDR3. V shed 5 bases, J shed 2 bases, and the junction held 2 bases outside the gene matches. Germline loops: CDR1 SGHAT, CDR2 FQDESV (reference sequence). CDR3 region: CASSATGNYGYTF. The CDR3 DNA reads as TGTGCCAGCAGCGCGACAGGGAACTATGGCTACACCTTC.

V and J are TRBV28 and TRBJ2-7, with 12 bases matching TRBD2. The junction had 3 bases not matched to a gene; V was cut back by 3 bases and J by 3 bases. CDR1 and CDR2 from the germline V gene are MDHEN and SYDVKM. CDR3 length: 15 residues. In nucleotides, the CDR3 is TGTGCCAGCAGTTTGACTAGCGGGGGACACTACGAGCAGTACTTC. Amino acids: CASSLTSGGHYEQYF.

This rearrangement joins TRBV5-1 to TRBJ2-7; possibly TRBD1 for D (6 bases). CDR1 is SGHRS and CDR2 is YFSETQ in the germline V gene. This CDR3 contains 14 residues. The germline V and J ends were trimmed by 2 bases and 5 bases, with 14 bases remaining between them. DNA for the CDR3: TGCGCCAGCAGCTTTATCGGCCAGGGGAACGAGCAGTACTTC. This codes for CASSFIGQGNEQYF.

The chain is built from TRBV14 and TRBJ2-3; TRBD1 matches 9 bases. Trimming at V came to 4 bases and at J to 1 base, leaving 6 bases not matched to a gene. Germline CDR1 SGHDN, CDR2 FVKESK. The CDR3 has 16 amino acids. CDR3 DNA sequence: TGTGCCAGCAGCCCAAGACAGGGGGGCCGCACAGATACGCAGTATTTT. Protein product: CASSPRQGGRTDTQYF. Combining the CDR3 with reference TRBV14 and TRBJ2-3 gives the whole variable domain EAGVTQFPSHSVIEKGQTVTLRCDPISGHDNLYWYRRVMGKEIKFLLHFVKESKQDESGMPNNRFLAERTGGTYSTLKVQPAELEDSGVYFCASSPRQGGRTDTQYFGPGTRLTVL.

In this sample, this clone turned up once. The chain is built from TRBV7-2 and TRBJ1-1, with TRBD1 identical over 8 bases. The germline V gene has CDR1 SGHTA and CDR2 FQGNSA. V trimming: 4 bases; J trimming: 2 bases; junction bases outside the gene matches: 6. The CDR3 is made up of 15 amino acids. CDR3 coding DNA: TGTGCCAGCAGCTCCCCGGGGACAGGTAACACTGAAGCTTTCTTT. Translated, it gives CASSSPGTGNTEAFF.

This chain connects TRBV5-1 to TRBJ1-1; D is ambiguous. The germline V gene encodes CDR1 SGHRS and CDR2 YFSETQ. V lost 0 bases and J 2 bases, leaving 8 bases between the germline ends. This CDR3 has 14 residues. As DNA, the CDR3 is TGCGCCAGCAGCTTGGCCCTACTCAACACTGAAGCTTTCTTT. Translated, it gives CASSLALLNTEAFF.

The chain couples TRBV6-5 to TRBJ1-6; D not resolved. There are 13 residues in the CDR3. V lost 10 bases and J lost 5, with 12 bases in between. Germline-derived CDR1 and CDR2 are MNHEY and SVGAGI. Here the CDR3 reads CATSRENNSPLHF. CDR3 nucleotides: TGTGCCACCAGCCGGGAGAATAATTCACCCCTCCACTTT.